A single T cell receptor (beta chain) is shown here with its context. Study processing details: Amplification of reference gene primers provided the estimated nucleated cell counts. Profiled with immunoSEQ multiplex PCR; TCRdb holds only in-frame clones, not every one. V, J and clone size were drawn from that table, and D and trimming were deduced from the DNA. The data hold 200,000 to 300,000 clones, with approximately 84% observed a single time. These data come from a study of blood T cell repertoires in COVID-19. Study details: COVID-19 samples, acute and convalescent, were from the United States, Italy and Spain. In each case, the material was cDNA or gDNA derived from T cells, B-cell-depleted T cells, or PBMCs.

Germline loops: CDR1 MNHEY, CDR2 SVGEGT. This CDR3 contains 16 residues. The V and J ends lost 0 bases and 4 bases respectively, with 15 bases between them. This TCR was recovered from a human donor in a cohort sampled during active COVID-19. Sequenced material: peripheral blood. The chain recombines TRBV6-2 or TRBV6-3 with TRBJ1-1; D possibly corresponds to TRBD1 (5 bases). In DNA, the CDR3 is TGTGCCAGCAGTTACTCGAATGCCAGGGTGGGCACTGAAGCTTTCTTT. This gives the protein CASSYSNARVGTEAFF.